These 9 T cell receptor beta chains were all obtained from the same sample, sequenced in a study of graft-versus-host responses after intestinal transplantation. Libraries were prepared by immunoSEQ multiplex PCR; TCRdb keeps only in-frame clonotypes and omits some of them. The data show about 39,000 clones, roughly 93% seen once. The sample consisted of PBMCs, taken around 720 days after intestinal transplantation. These receptors were obtained from a human patient who received an intestinal transplant, so some T cells may come from the graft donor.

The rearrangement links TRBV6-1 to TRBJ2-3; D is ambiguous. Germline CDR1 is MNHNS and CDR2 is SASEGT. The CDR3 covers 12 residues. Trimming removed 6 bases at V and 4 bases at J, with 8 bases between. DNA for the CDR3: TGTGCCAGCAGGTATTGGGCAGATACGCAGTATTTT. Translated, it gives CASRYWADTQYF.

The table lists this clone with a count of one. The chain couples TRBV6-1 to TRBJ2-7; 7 bases are a match to TRBD2. The CDR3 spans 14 residues. After removal of 9 bases from V and 2 bases from J, the junction contained 10 bases not matched to a gene. Germline V lookup: CDR1 MNHNS, CDR2 SASEGT. Here the CDR3 DNA reads TGTGCCAGTACACGGGAGGACACAACCTACGAGCAGTACTTC. Encoded protein: CASTREDTTYEQYF.

V usage is TRBV6-5 and J usage is TRBJ2-3; D possibly uses TRBD1 or TRBD2 (5 bases each). Looked up from germline, CDR1 is MNHEY and CDR2 is SVGAGI. V lost 6 bases to trimming and J lost 11 bases, with 15 bases between them. The CDR3 contains 12 residues. CDR3 sequence: CASRSRDPRQYF. CDR3 sequence (DNA): TGTGCCAGCAGGAGTCGGGACCCCCGGCAGTATTTT.

With regard to this clone: The junction shows a germline mismatch at one end, possibly a read error. The chain joins TRBV4-2 to TRBJ1-1; D is unclear. Germline V gives CDR1 LGHNA, CDR2 YNFKEQ. The CDR3 covers 13 residues. The CDR3: CASSQGVGSEAFF. The CDR3 coding sequence is TGTGCCAGCAGCCAAGGAGTGGGTTCTGAGGCTTTCTTT.

The chain is built from TRBV19 and TRBJ1-6; D possibly corresponds to TRBD1 (5 bases). The V end lost 3 bases, the J end lost 7 bases, and 10 bases lay between the germline ends. The CDR3 is 14 residues long. Germline loops: CDR1 LNHDA, CDR2 SQIVND (reference sequence). CDR3 nucleotide sequence: TGTGCCAGTAGTATGGGGGGTTCAAATTCACCCCTCCACTTT. Translation: CASSMGGSNSPLHF. Supplemented by reference TRBV19 and TRBJ1-6, the full variable domain reads DGGITQSPKYLFRKEGQNVTLSCEQNLNHDAMYWYRQDPGQGLRLIYYSQIVNDFQKGDIAEGYSVSREKKESFPLTVTSAQKNPTAFYLCASSMGGSNSPLHFGNGTRLTVT.

J is TRBJ1-2 and V is TRBV13; tentatively, D is TRBD1 (6 bases). The CDR3 length is 16 residues. CDR1 is PRHDT and CDR2 is FYEKMQ in the germline V gene (reference sequence). With 8 bases removed from V and 2 bases from J, the gap between germline ends came to 21 bases. CDR3 in amino acids: CASPGTGTNINYGYTF. In nucleotides, the CDR3 is TGTGCCAGCCCTGGGACCGGGACAAATATAAACTATGGCTACACCTTC. Looking up the rest from reference TRBV13 and TRBJ1-2 gives the full variable domain: AAGVIQSPRHLIKEKRETATLKCYPIPRHDTVYWYQQGPGQDPQFLISFYEKMQSDKGSIPDRFSAQQFSDYHSELNMSSLELGDSALYFCASPGTGTNINYGYTFGSGTRLTVV.

The chain recombines TRBV11-2 with TRBJ1-1; D is unresolved. CDR3 size: 12 residues. Trimming stripped 4 bases from V and 2 bases from J, with 5 bases between. Germline V gives CDR1 SGHAT, CDR2 FQNNGV. CDR3 loop: CASSSVNTEAFF. CDR3 in DNA: TGTGCCAGCAGCTCAGTCAACACTGAAGCTTTCTTT. The whole variable domain, remainder taken from reference TRBV11-2 and TRBJ1-1, is EAGVAQSPRYKIIEKRQSVAFWCNPISGHATLYWYQQILGQGPKLLIQFQNNGVVDDSQLPKDRFSAERLKGVDSTLKIQPAKLEDSAVYLCASSSVNTEAFFGQGTRLTVV.

The chain couples TRBV5-1 to TRBJ2-3, with 10 positions matching TRBD2. CDR1 is SGHRS and CDR2 is YFSETQ in the germline V gene. The CDR3 loop spans 16 amino acids. The J segment lost 2 bases and the V segment lost 4 bases, leaving 7 bases of the junction unmatched. CDR3 protein: CASSSKAGGSTDTQYF. CDR3 coding DNA: TGCGCCAGCAGCAGTAAAGCGGGAGGGTCCACAGATACGCAGTATTTT. The full variable domain, with the rest looked up from reference TRBV5-1 and TRBJ2-3, is KAGVTQTPRYLIKTRGQQVTLSCSPISGHRSVSWYQQTPGQGLQFLFEYFSETQRNKGNFPGRFSGRQFSNSRSEMNVSTLELGDSALYLCASSSKAGGSTDTQYFGPGTRLTVL.

The rearrangement uses TRBV7-2 and TRBJ1-2; unclear D gene. This CDR3 spans 14 amino acids. Per the germline V gene, CDR1 is SGHTA and CDR2 is FQGNSA. V gave up 1 base and J gave up 3 bases, with 9 bases separating them. The CDR3 nucleotides read TGTGCCAGCAGCTTAGGGTTCCAGGACTATGGCTACACCTTC. Protein sequence: CASSLGFQDYGYTF.